This TCR beta chain was retrieved from a study of blood T cell repertoires in COVID-19. Sequencing used immunoSEQ multiplex PCR; TCRdb keeps in-frame clones, though not all of them. The sample carries about 100,000 clones, 85% to 90% recorded once. Sequences were obtained from peripheral blood. This receptor was identified in a human donor in a cohort sampled during active COVID-19.

The chain's CDR3 is CASSRDSVDEQYF. CDR3 nucleotide sequence: TGTGCCAGCAGCCGGGACTCCGTGGACGAGCAGTACTTC. The chain couples TRBV28 to TRBJ2-7, with D tentatively TRBD2 (6 bases). Trimming left V 6 bases short and J 5 bases short, with 14 bases between. Germline CDR1 and CDR2: MDHEN and SYDVKM. This CDR3 has 13 residues.